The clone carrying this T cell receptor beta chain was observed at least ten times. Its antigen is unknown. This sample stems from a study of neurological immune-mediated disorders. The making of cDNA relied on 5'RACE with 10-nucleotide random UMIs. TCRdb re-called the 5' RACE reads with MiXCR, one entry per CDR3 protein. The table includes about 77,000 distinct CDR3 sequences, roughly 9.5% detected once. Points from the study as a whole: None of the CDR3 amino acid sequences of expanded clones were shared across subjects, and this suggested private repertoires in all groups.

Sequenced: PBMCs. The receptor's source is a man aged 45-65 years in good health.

In DNA form, the CDR3 reads TGCGCCAGCAGCCCCCTCCAGCGGGGGGACAATGAGCAGTTCTTC. Translated: CASSPLQRGDNEQFF. V is TRBV5-1 and J is TRBJ2-1; TRBD2 aligns across 9 bases. V lost 4 bases to trimming and J lost 5 bases; unmatched junction nucleotides: 7. The CDR3 spans 15 residues. The germline CDR1 and CDR2 sequences are SGHRS and YFSETQ.